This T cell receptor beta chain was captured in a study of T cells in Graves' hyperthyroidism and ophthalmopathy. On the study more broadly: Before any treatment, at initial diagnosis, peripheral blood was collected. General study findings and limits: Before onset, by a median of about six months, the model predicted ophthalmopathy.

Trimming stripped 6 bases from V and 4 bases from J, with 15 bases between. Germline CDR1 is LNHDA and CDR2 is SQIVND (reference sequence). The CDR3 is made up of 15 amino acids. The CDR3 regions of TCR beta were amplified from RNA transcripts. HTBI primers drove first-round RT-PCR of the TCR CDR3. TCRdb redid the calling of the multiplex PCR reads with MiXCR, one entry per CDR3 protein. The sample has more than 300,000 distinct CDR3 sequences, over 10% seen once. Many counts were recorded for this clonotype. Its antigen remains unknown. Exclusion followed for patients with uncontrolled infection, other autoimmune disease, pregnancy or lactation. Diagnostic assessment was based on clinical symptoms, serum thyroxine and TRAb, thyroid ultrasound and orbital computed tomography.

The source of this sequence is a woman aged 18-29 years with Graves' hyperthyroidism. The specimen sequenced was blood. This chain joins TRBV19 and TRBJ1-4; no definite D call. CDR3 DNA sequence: TGTGCCAGTAGGGATCCCGCGGACCATAATGAAAAACTGTTTTTT. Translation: CASRDPADHNEKLFF.